A selection of T cell receptor beta chains follows, all from one sample in a study of Ad26.COV2.S vaccination and SARS-CoV-2 variants. Profiling relied on immunoSEQ multiplex PCR, and the TCRdb table lists in-frame clones only, not all of them. The sample contains hundreds of thousands of clones, 88% of which appear only once. The sample was peripheral blood, taken in a trial of Ad26.COV2.S vaccine versus placebo. Receptors were obtained from a person between 18 and 59 years old who received the Ad26.COV2.S COVID-19 vaccine or a placebo. Both conserved end residues are part of each CDR3. D genes are given only for firm matches.

D gene | J gene | V gene | CDR3 DNA | CDR3 protein
TRBD2 | TRBJ2-7 | TRBV27 | TGTGCCAGCAGTGGGGGGGGTCGCCCCTACGAGCAGTACTTC | CASSGGGRPYEQYF
TRBD1 | TRBJ1-4 | TRBV6-6 | TGTGCCAGCAGTCCAGGGAGACAGGGGGCGCGGGCTAATGAAAAACTGTTTTTT | CASSPGRQGARANEKLFF
. | TRBJ2-1 | TRBV25-1 | TGTGCCAGCACTGTCTACAATGAGCAGTTCTTC | CASTVYNEQFF
TRBD1 | TRBJ2-7 | TRBV14 | TGTGCCAGCAGGGCTCGACAGGGGGCCTACGAGCAGTACTTC | CASRARQGAYEQYF
TRBD2 | TRBJ2-7 | TRBV23-1 | TGCGCCAGCAGTCTAGCGGGGCGAAAAAAAGAGCAGTACTTC | CASSLAGRKKEQYF
TRBD2 | TRBJ2-5 | TRBV7-3 | TGTGCCAGCGGGGCCCTAGGACTAGCGGGAACCCAAGAGACCCAGTACTTC | CASGALGLAGTQETQYF
. | TRBJ1-3 | TRBV12-3/TRBV12-4 | TGTGCCTGCAGACAGCCCTCTGGAAACACCATATATTTT | CACRQPSGNTIYF
TRBD1 | TRBJ1-6 | TRBV10-3 | TGTGCCATCAGTGAACCTACAGGGGCAGGTAATTCACCCCTCCACTTT | CAISEPTGAGNSPLHF
. | TRBJ1-2 | TRBV6-6 | TGTGCCAGCAGTTACTCGGCCGTACCTAACTATGGCTACACCTTC | CASSYSAVPNYGYTF
TRBD1 | TRBJ1-2 | TRBV5-1 | TGCGCCAGCAGCTTGGACGGACAGGAAATCTATGGCTACACCTTC | CASSLDGQEIYGYTF
. | TRBJ1-5 | TRBV24-1 | TGTGCCACCAGTGCCAGGGATTTCAATCAGCCCCAGCATTTT | CATSARDFNQPQHF
TRBD2 | TRBJ2-5 | TRBV6-4 | TGTGCCAGCAGTGAACTAGCGGGGGCCCTTGGAACCCAGTACTTC | CASSELAGALGTQYF
. | TRBJ2-7 | TRBV28 | TGTGCCAGCAGCCCTTCCCGGGGGCCTTCCTACGAGCAGTACTTC | CASSPSRGPSYEQYF
. | TRBJ1-4 | TRBV30 | TGTGCCTGCTCGCGGCCTAATGAAAAACTGTTTTTT | CACSRPNEKLFF
. | TRBJ1-5 | TRBV21-1 | TGTGCCAGCAGCAAAGGGAGAGGGCGAGATAATCAGCCCCAGCATTTT | CASSKGRGRDNQPQHF
. | TRBJ2-6 | TRBV4-3 | TGCGCCAGCAGCCAAGATCGGGTACCTGGGGCCAACGTCCTGACTTTC | CASSQDRVPGANVLTF
. | TRBJ1-6 | TRBV4-2 | TGTGCCAGCAGCCCGACGAGGGTCTCTAATTCACCCCTCCACTTT | CASSPTRVSNSPLHF
. | TRBJ1-5 | TRBV3-1/TRBV3-2 | TGTGCCAGCAGCCAAGAACCCGCAAGCAATCAGCCCCAGCATTTT | CASSQEPASNQPQHF
TRBD1 | TRBJ1-2 | TRBV7-9 | TGTGCCAGCAGCAAATCCGGGACAGGGGTAAACTATGGCTACACCTTC | CASSKSGTGVNYGYTF
. | TRBJ1-1 | TRBV28 | TGTGCCAGCAGCATCTGTTTAGAAGGATCGAACACTGAAGCTTTCTTT | CASSICLEGSNTEAFF